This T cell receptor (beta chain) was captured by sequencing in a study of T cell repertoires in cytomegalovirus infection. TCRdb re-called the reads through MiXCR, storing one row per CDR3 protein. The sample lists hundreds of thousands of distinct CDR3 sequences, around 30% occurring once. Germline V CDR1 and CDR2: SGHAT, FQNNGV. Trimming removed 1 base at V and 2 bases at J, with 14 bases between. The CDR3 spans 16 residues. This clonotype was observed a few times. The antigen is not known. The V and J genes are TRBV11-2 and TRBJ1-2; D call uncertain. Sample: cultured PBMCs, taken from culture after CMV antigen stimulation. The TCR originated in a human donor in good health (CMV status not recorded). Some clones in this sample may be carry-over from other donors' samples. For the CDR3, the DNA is TGTGCCAGCAGCTTAGGCCCCCGGATAGCGAACTATGGCTACACCTTC. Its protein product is CASSLGPRIANYGYTF.